A selection of T cell receptor beta chains follows, all from one sample in a study of shared clonotypes between healthy human individuals. This table comes from immunoSEQ multiplex PCR, and its TCRdb copy is limited to in-frame clones, with some not included. The sample holds 2 million to 2.5 million clones, 93% seen once. Sequenced material: naive CD4+ T cells from PBMCs. The receptors come from a man between 18 and 29 years old in good health. Some clones in this sample may be carry-over from other donors' samples. CDR3s include the opening cysteine and the closing phenylalanine or tryptophan. D genes are given only for firm matches. For some rows the clone size is stated as once, few or many, or as a class when expanded; others skip it.

clone size	V gene	D gene	J gene	CDR3 protein	CDR3 DNA
NA	TRBV19	NA	TRBJ2-1	CASREKYGAGHNEQFF	TGTGCCAGCCGGGAAAAATACGGGGCGGGTCACAATGAGCAGTTCTTC
once	TRBV7-8	TRBD2	TRBJ2-1	CASSAVLAGGYNEQFF	TGTGCCAGCAGCGCTGTCCTAGCGGGGGGTTACAATGAGCAGTTCTTC
NA	TRBV10-3	TRBD2	TRBJ2-2	CAISAASGRAGELFF	TGTGCCATCAGTGCGGCTAGCGGGAGGGCCGGGGAGCTGTTTTTT
NA	TRBV19	TRBD1	TRBJ2-7	CASSSPGTGAHEQYF	TGTGCCAGTAGCTCTCCCGGGACAGGGGCCCACGAGCAGTACTTC
NA	TRBV7-2	TRBD2	TRBJ2-1	CASSFRLAGGHEQFF	TGTGCCAGCAGCTTCCGACTAGCGGGAGGGCATGAGCAGTTCTTC
NA	TRBV6-1	NA	TRBJ1-1	CASSDPSYMNTEAFF	TGTGCCAGCAGTGACCCCAGCTATATGAACACTGAAGCTTTCTTT
NA	TRBV13	NA	TRBJ2-7	CASSPRPLPGTPTYEQYF	TGTGCCAGCAGCCCCCGTCCTCTGCCCGGGACACCGACCTACGAGCAGTACTTC
NA	TRBV30	NA	TRBJ1-4	CAWSVGGIGEKLFF	TGTGCCTGGAGTGTAGGGGGGATTGGAGAAAAACTGTTTTTT
NA	TRBV2	NA	TRBJ1-4	CASSGSLNEKLFF	TGTGCCAGCAGTGGCTCCCTTAATGAAAAACTGTTTTTT
once	TRBV18	NA	TRBJ2-3	CASSPKSADTQYF	TGTGCCAGCTCACCAAAATCAGCAGATACGCAGTATTTT
NA	TRBV6-1	TRBD1	TRBJ2-7	CASGLGQFRSYEQYF	TGTGCCAGCGGCCTGGGACAGTTTCGTTCCTACGAGCAGTACTTC
NA	TRBV5-1	NA	TRBJ2-5	CASSSASVPRETQYF	TGCGCCAGCAGCTCGGCCTCCGTACCCCGGGAGACCCAGTACTTC
NA	TRBV6-1	NA	TRBJ2-7	CASEATGTYEQYF	TGTGCCAGCGAGGCAACAGGGACCTACGAGCAGTACTTC
NA	TRBV28	NA	TRBJ2-6	CASSSGTGANVLTF	TGTGCCAGCAGTTCGGGAACTGGGGCCAACGTCCTGACTTTC
once	TRBV6-5	NA	TRBJ2-3	CASRLDGTDTQYF	TGTGCCAGCAGACTCGACGGTACAGATACGCAGTATTTT
NA	TRBV7-9	NA	TRBJ2-7	CASSLFEGSYEQYF	TGTGCCAGCAGCTTATTTGAGGGCTCCTACGAGCAGTACTTC
NA	TRBV7-3	TRBD1	TRBJ2-5	CASSLDRGQETQYF	TGTGCCAGCAGCTTGGACAGGGGGCAAGAGACCCAGTACTTC
once	TRBV6-6	NA	TRBJ1-1	CASSYSRDLPEAFF	TGTGCCAGCAGTTACTCCAGGGACTTACCTGAAGCTTTCTTT
NA	TRBV28	NA	TRBJ1-2	CASSLYRTHGYTF	TGTGCCAGCAGTTTATACAGGACCCATGGCTACACCTTC
NA	TRBV7-3	TRBD1	TRBJ2-7	CASSLKGQGWYEQYF	TGTGCCAGCAGCTTAAAGGGACAGGGATGGTACGAGCAGTACTTC
NA	TRBV2	NA	TRBJ2-4	CASAPKNIQYF	TGTGCCAGCGCTCCGAAAAACATTCAGTACTTC
NA	TRBV6-1	NA	TRBJ1-1	CASSESAGLNTEAFF	TGTGCCAGCAGTGAATCGGCAGGTTTGAACACTGAAGCTTTCTTT
NA	TRBV6-5	TRBD2	TRBJ2-4	CASRIAGAKNIQYF	TGTGCCAGCAGGATAGCGGGAGCCAAAAACATTCAGTACTTC
NA	TRBV27	TRBD1	TRBJ2-7	CASRVRDRSYEQYF	TGTGCCAGCAGAGTCCGGGACAGATCCTACGAGCAGTACTTC
NA	TRBV18	NA	TRBJ1-4	CASSPPITWGNNEKLFF	TGTGCCAGCTCACCACCGATTACCTGGGGGAATAATGAAAAACTGTTTTTT
NA	TRBV5-8	TRBD2	TRBJ2-3	CASSTSGSLDTQYF	TGTGCCAGCAGCACGAGCGGGAGTCTCGATACGCAGTATTTT
NA	TRBV29-1	NA	TRBJ1-2	CSVERPEPNYGYTF	TGCAGCGTTGAACGCCCTGAACCCAACTATGGCTACACCTTC
NA	TRBV29-1	TRBD1	TRBJ2-3	CSVKPGGGLTDTQYF	TGCAGCGTGAAGCCAGGGGGCGGTTTAACAGATACGCAGTATTTT
NA	TRBV11-2	NA	TRBJ1-2	CASSLLGQAYGYTF	TGTGCCAGCAGCTTACTGGGACAAGCCTATGGCTACACCTTC
NA	TRBV13	TRBD2	TRBJ2-1	CASSRAGTSGRNEQFF	TGTGCCAGCAGCCGGGCCGGGACTAGCGGGAGGAATGAGCAGTTCTTC
NA	TRBV7-2	TRBD1	TRBJ2-7	CASSTAQGAFYEQYF	TGTGCCAGCAGCACCGCCCAGGGGGCTTTTTACGAGCAGTACTTC
NA	TRBV7-3	NA	TRBJ2-2	CASSLRPAGELFF	TGTGCCAGCAGCCTCCGTCCGGCCGGGGAGCTGTTTTTT
NA	TRBV27	TRBD1	TRBJ2-7	CASGDRVYEQYF	TGTGCCAGCGGGGACAGGGTTTACGAGCAGTACTTC
NA	TRBV6-6	NA	TRBJ1-1	CASSYSPGVNTEAFF	TGTGCCAGCAGTTACTCTCCAGGGGTAAACACTGAAGCTTTCTTT
NA	TRBV27	TRBD1	TRBJ2-7	CASSFDGTVSYEQYF	TGTGCCAGCAGTTTCGACGGGACAGTTTCCTACGAGCAGTACTTC
NA	TRBV2	NA	TRBJ1-1	CASRPWGTEAFF	TGTGCCAGCAGACCCTGGGGGACTGAAGCTTTCTTT
NA	TRBV5-6	TRBD2	TRBJ2-5	CASSDSGRQETQYF	TGTGCCAGCAGCGATAGCGGGAGGCAAGAGACCCAGTACTTC